This TCR beta chain was observed in a study of T cells expressing NK-cell markers. Whole-study context: TCR beta repertoires came from sorted CD3+CD56+NKG2C+, CD3+CD56+NKG2C- and CD3+CD56-NKG2C+ T cells. Findings and limits, study-wide: Whether the expanded NKG2C+ T cell clones recognized HCMV remained unclear. Top CD8+ clonotypes included the dominant CD3+CD56+NKG2C+ clonotypes in a handful of donors. These clonotypes also led the CD3+CD56-NKG2C+ fraction in a few donors.

In germline, CDR1 is DFQATT, CDR2 SNEGSKA (reference sequence). This CDR3 is 19 amino acids long. A remark on this clonotype: Its antigen is as yet unknown.

TCRdb reprocessed the 5' RACE reads and keeps a single row for each CDR3 protein, giving no DNA. With roughly 110,000 distinct CDR3 sequences in the sample, the ten largest clones hold approximately 17%. The sample comprised blood T cells: a sorted CD56 or NKG2C T cell subset, CD4+ or CD8+ T cells, or bulk PBMC T cells (not recorded which). The sequence was obtained from a woman between 18 and 70 years old in good health. The V and J genes are TRBV20-1 and TRBJ2-1; the D gene TCRdb calls, TRBD2, cannot be checked with no DNA. CDR3 amino acids: CSARAGLAEPRSSYNEQFF.